Listed below are T cell receptor beta chains from one sample, sequenced in a study of T cells in Graves' hyperthyroidism and ophthalmopathy. Via MiXCR, TCRdb re-called the multiplex PCR reads, giving one row per CDR3 protein. The sample shows fewer than 500,000 distinct CDR3 sequences, roughly 15% of them seen only once. Sequencing was performed on blood. The receptors shown here come from a woman aged 25 to 39 with Graves' ophthalmopathy. Each CDR3 is given with its conserved first and last residue. A D gene is named only where the DNA matches it firmly. Some rows have no size entry. The others give once, few or many, or a class for an expanded clone.

J gene: TRBJ1-5; V gene: TRBV30; D gene: .; clone size: .; CDR3 protein: CAWSVPAFFVAQHF; CDR3 DNA: TGTGCCTGGAGTGTACCCGCTTTTTTCGTGGCCCAGCATTTT
J gene: TRBJ1-6; V gene: TRBV5-6; D gene: .; clone size: .; CDR3 protein: CASSLEGVDNSPLHF; CDR3 DNA: TGTGCCAGCAGCTTGGAGGGGGTAGACAATTCACCCCTCCACTTT
J gene: TRBJ1-5; V gene: TRBV13; D gene: TRBD1; clone size: .; CDR3 protein: CASSSSRTGNSGPQHF; CDR3 DNA: TGTGCCAGCAGCTCCTCCCGGACAGGCAACTCTGGGCCCCAGCATTTT
J gene: TRBJ2-7; V gene: TRBV20-1; D gene: TRBD2; clone size: once; CDR3 protein: CSARASGDTVQYF; CDR3 DNA: TGCAGTGCTAGGGCTAGCGGGGACACAGTGCAGTACTTC
J gene: TRBJ1-6; V gene: TRBV6-1; D gene: .; clone size: many; CDR3 protein: CASSYGQNNSPLHF; CDR3 DNA: TGTGCCAGCAGTTATGGACAGAATAATTCACCCCTCCACTTT
J gene: TRBJ2-7; V gene: TRBV20-1; D gene: .; clone size: many; CDR3 protein: CSARGVTYEQYF; CDR3 DNA: TGCAGTGCTAGAGGGGTGACCTACGAGCAGTACTTC
J gene: TRBJ1-2; V gene: TRBV7-2; D gene: .; clone size: many; CDR3 protein: CASTWTDYGYTF; CDR3 DNA: TGTGCCAGCACCTGGACAGACTATGGCTACACCTTC
J gene: TRBJ2-7; V gene: TRBV7-9; D gene: .; clone size: many; CDR3 protein: CASSPLEWAYEQYF; CDR3 DNA: TGTGCCAGCAGCCCCCTGGAGTGGGCCTACGAGCAGTACTTC
J gene: TRBJ2-5; V gene: TRBV11-1; D gene: .; clone size: many; CDR3 protein: CASSFLVAGAGETQYF; CDR3 DNA: TGTGCCAGCAGCTTCCTGGTGGCAGGGGCGGGGGAGACCCAGTACTTC
J gene: TRBJ2-3; V gene: TRBV6-4; D gene: TRBD2; clone size: many; CDR3 protein: CASSDSSGADTQYF; CDR3 DNA: TGTGCCAGCAGTGACTCCAGCGGGGCAGATACGCAGTATTTT
J gene: TRBJ2-3; V gene: TRBV24-1; D gene: .; clone size: many; CDR3 protein: CATSDVGDFFPDTQYF; CDR3 DNA: TGTGCCACCAGTGACGTGGGGGACTTCTTCCCAGATACGCAGTATTTT
J gene: TRBJ1-1; V gene: TRBV3-1; D gene: TRBD1; clone size: few; CDR3 protein: CASSHLQGSAFF; CDR3 DNA: TGTGCCAGCAGCCATTTACAGGGGTCAGCTTTCTTT
J gene: TRBJ2-1; V gene: TRBV19; D gene: TRBD2; clone size: .; CDR3 protein: CASSPALAGGYNEQFF; CDR3 DNA: TGTGCCAGTAGCCCCGCACTAGCGGGGGGGTACAATGAGCAGTTCTTC
J gene: TRBJ2-3; V gene: TRBV3-1; D gene: .; clone size: many; CDR3 protein: CASKEVSIQGGGTQYF; CDR3 DNA: TGTGCCAGCAAAGAGGTCTCAATCCAGGGTGGAGGTACGCAGTATTTT
J gene: TRBJ1-1; V gene: TRBV9; D gene: TRBD1; clone size: .; CDR3 protein: CASSYGDREAFF; CDR3 DNA: TGTGCCAGCAGCTACGGGGACAGGGAAGCTTTCTTT
J gene: TRBJ1-1; V gene: TRBV4-1; D gene: .; clone size: many; CDR3 protein: CASSPSGVTEAFF; CDR3 DNA: TGCGCCAGCAGCCCCTCCGGGGTAACTGAAGCTTTCTTT
J gene: TRBJ2-5; V gene: TRBV7-3; D gene: TRBD2; clone size: many; CDR3 protein: CASSSRGVGGETQYF; CDR3 DNA: TGTGCCAGCAGCTCCCGGGGGGTAGGAGGGGAGACCCAGTACTTC
J gene: TRBJ1-6; V gene: TRBV18; D gene: .; clone size: many; CDR3 protein: CASSPRDRDNSPLHF; CDR3 DNA: TGTGCCAGCTCACCACGCGACAGAGATAATTCACCCCTCCACTTT
J gene: TRBJ2-3; V gene: TRBV24-1; D gene: TRBD2; clone size: many; CDR3 protein: CATSDVLAIRADTQYF; CDR3 DNA: TGTGCCACCAGTGATGTACTAGCGATTCGGGCAGATACGCAGTATTTT
J gene: TRBJ2-5; V gene: TRBV29-1; D gene: TRBD2; clone size: few; CDR3 protein: CSVEGLAGETQYF; CDR3 DNA: TGCAGCGTTGAGGGACTAGCGGGTGAGACCCAGTACTTC
J gene: TRBJ2-5; V gene: TRBV2; D gene: .; clone size: many; CDR3 protein: CASSEVVEFLKTQYF; CDR3 DNA: TGTGCCAGCAGTGAAGTAGTCGAGTTTTTAAAGACCCAGTACTTC
J gene: TRBJ1-5; V gene: TRBV10-2; D gene: .; clone size: .; CDR3 protein: CASSESIRVSRNQPQHF; CDR3 DNA: TGCGCCAGCAGTGAGTCTATTAGGGTGTCGCGCAATCAGCCCCAGCATTTT
J gene: TRBJ2-7; V gene: TRBV6-1; D gene: .; clone size: few; CDR3 protein: CASTRTGTNYEQYF; CDR3 DNA: TGTGCCAGCACGCGGACGGGGACAAACTACGAGCAGTACTTC
J gene: TRBJ2-7; V gene: TRBV20-1; D gene: .; clone size: many; CDR3 protein: CSARDFNRGSYEQYF; CDR3 DNA: TGCAGTGCTAGAGATTTTAACCGCGGTTCCTACGAGCAGTACTTC
J gene: TRBJ1-1; V gene: TRBV7-3; D gene: .; clone size: .; CDR3 protein: CASSLEQSTEAFF; CDR3 DNA: TGTGCCAGCAGCTTAGAACAGAGCACTGAAGCTTTCTTT
J gene: TRBJ2-7; V gene: TRBV12-3/TRBV12-4; D gene: TRBD2; clone size: many; CDR3 protein: CASSSGGGFDEQYF; CDR3 DNA: TGTGCCAGCAGTTCCGGGGGGGGCTTCGACGAGCAGTACTTC
J gene: TRBJ2-7; V gene: TRBV28; D gene: .; clone size: .; CDR3 protein: CASSLGRDGYEQYF; CDR3 DNA: TGTGCCAGCAGTTTAGGACGGGATGGCTACGAGCAGTACTTC
J gene: TRBJ2-7; V gene: TRBV12-3/TRBV12-4; D gene: TRBD1; clone size: many; CDR3 protein: CASSTEGAEQYF; CDR3 DNA: TGTGCCAGCAGTACCGAGGGGGCCGAGCAGTACTTC
J gene: TRBJ1-2; V gene: TRBV12-3/TRBV12-4; D gene: .; clone size: few; CDR3 protein: CASSYRRTRNYGYTF; CDR3 DNA: TGTGCCAGCAGTTATAGGCGTACACGTAACTATGGCTACACCTTC
J gene: TRBJ1-1; V gene: TRBV30; D gene: .; clone size: many; CDR3 protein: CAWSEGLYTEAFF; CDR3 DNA: TGTGCCTGGAGTGAGGGACTTTACACTGAAGCTTTCTTT
J gene: TRBJ1-1; V gene: TRBV29-1; D gene: TRBD1; clone size: few; CDR3 protein: CSVEDPGGGTEAFF; CDR3 DNA: TGCAGCGTTGAAGATCCAGGGGGTGGCACTGAAGCTTTCTTT
J gene: TRBJ1-5; V gene: TRBV2; D gene: .; clone size: few; CDR3 protein: CASSDVLGPNQPQHF; CDR3 DNA: TGTGCCAGCAGTGATGTTTTGGGACCCAATCAGCCCCAGCATTTT
J gene: TRBJ1-1; V gene: TRBV6-2/TRBV6-3; D gene: .; clone size: many; CDR3 protein: CASSKQNTEAFF; CDR3 DNA: TGTGCCAGCTCTAAACAAAACACTGAAGCTTTCTTT
J gene: TRBJ2-7; V gene: TRBV20-1; D gene: TRBD1; clone size: many; CDR3 protein: CSARVSQGALLEQYF; CDR3 DNA: TGCAGTGCTAGAGTTTCACAGGGGGCGCTTCTCGAGCAGTACTTC
J gene: TRBJ2-7; V gene: TRBV20-1; D gene: TRBD2; clone size: .; CDR3 protein: CSAPVGAGGGVQYF; CDR3 DNA: TGCAGTGCCCCCGTGGGGGCGGGGGGGGGGGTGCAGTACTTC